This T cell receptor beta chain appears in the sequencing data of a study of technical replicates of blood from a few donors (dated by TCRdb to the late 2010s). Germline trimming: 8 bases from V, 1 base from J; junction bases outside gene matches: 4. CDR1 is given as MNHEY and CDR2 as SVGAGI, both from the germline V gene. The CDR3 runs 14 residues from the cysteine to the phenylalanine. The DNA shown is the 42-base CDR3, in frame from base 1. Points on this clone: Its antigen target is currently unknown. Qualities for individual bases were not recorded, and no much larger clone is one base off.

Libraries were made using the immunoSEQ multiplex PCR assay. The table comes from immuneACCESS by way of TCRdb, which keeps in-frame sequences with V and J called. Part of the clones is missing from these tables; in studies checked, under half for an unresolved V gene and the rest for unknown reasons. The table for this sample lists 100,000 or so clones; 96% of them were counted only once. The ten largest clonotypes hold 0.21% of the sample. This TCR came from a human donor in good health. The sample consisted of T cells isolated from PBMCs. The chain uses TRBV6-5 and TRBJ2-1, with TRBD2 identical over 8 junction bases. The DNA is as follows: TGTGCCAGCCGAGGACTAGCTTCCTACAATGAGCAGTTCTTC. This gives the protein CASRGLASYNEQFF.